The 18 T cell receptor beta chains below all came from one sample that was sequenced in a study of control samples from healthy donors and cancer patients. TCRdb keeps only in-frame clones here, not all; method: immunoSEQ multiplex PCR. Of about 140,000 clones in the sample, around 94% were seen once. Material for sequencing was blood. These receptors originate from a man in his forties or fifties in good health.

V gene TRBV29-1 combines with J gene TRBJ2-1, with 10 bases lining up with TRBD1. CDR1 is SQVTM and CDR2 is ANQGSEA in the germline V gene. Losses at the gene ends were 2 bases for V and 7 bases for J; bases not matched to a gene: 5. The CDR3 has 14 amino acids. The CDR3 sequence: CSVEKGTGENEQFF. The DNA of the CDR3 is TGCAGCGTTGAAAAAGGGACAGGGGAAAATGAGCAGTTCTTC.

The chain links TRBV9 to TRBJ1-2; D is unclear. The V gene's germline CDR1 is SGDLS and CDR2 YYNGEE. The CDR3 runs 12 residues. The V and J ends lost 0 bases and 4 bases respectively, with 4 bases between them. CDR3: CASSVVAYGYTF. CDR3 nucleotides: TGTGCCAGCAGCGTAGTGGCCTATGGCTACACCTTC.

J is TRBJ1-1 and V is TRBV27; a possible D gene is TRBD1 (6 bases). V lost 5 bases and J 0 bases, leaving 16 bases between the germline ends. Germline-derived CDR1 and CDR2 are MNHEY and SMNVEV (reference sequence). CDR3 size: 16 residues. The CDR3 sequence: CASSPTGTNMNTEAFF. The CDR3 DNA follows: TGTGCCAGCAGTCCAACCGGGACAAACATGAACACTGAAGCTTTCTTT.

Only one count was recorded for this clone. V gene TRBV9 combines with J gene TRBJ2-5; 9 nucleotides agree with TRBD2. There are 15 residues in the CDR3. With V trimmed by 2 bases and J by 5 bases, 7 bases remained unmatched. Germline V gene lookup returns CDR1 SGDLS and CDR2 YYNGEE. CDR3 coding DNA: TGTGCCAGCAGCGTGGGGGCTAGCGGGGCGGAGACCCAGTACTTC. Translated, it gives CASSVGASGAETQYF.

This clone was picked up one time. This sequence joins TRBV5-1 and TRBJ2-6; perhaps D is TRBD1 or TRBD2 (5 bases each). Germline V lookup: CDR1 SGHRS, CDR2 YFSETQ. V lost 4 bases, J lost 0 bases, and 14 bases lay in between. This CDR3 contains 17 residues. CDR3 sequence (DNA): TGCGCCAGCAGCCCGACCGGGGCCCTCTCTGGGGCCAACGTCCTGACTTTC. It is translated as CASSPTGALSGANVLTF. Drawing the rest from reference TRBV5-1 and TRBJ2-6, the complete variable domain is KAGVTQTPRYLIKTRGQQVTLSCSPISGHRSVSWYQQTPGQGLQFLFEYFSETQRNKGNFPGRFSGRQFSNSRSEMNVSTLELGDSALYLCASSPTGALSGANVLTFGAGSRLTVL.

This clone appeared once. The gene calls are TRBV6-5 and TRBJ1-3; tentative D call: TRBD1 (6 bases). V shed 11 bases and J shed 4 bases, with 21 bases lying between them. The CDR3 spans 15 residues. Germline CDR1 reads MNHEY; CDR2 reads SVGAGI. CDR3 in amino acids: CAGSAEGGRGNTIYF. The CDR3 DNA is TGTGCCGGGTCCGCCGAGGGGGGTCGCGGAAACACCATATATTTT.

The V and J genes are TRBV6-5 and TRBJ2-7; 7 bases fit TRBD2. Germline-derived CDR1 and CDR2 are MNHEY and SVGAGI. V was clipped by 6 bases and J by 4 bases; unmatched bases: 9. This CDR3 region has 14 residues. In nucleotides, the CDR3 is TGTGCCAGCAGACCAAGCGGGGAGAGATACGAGCAGTACTTC. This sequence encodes CASRPSGERYEQYF.

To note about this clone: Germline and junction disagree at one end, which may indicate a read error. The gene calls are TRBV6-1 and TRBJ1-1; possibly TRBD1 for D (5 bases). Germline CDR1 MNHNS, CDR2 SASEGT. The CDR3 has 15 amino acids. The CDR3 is CASSEDSGWDTEAFF. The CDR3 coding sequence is TGTGCCAGCAGCGAAGACTCAGGGTGGGACACTGAAGCTTTCTTT.

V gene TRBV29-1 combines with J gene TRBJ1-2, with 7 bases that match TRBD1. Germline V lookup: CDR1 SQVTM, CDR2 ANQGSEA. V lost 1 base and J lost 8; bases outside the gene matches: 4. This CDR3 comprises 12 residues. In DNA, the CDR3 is TGCAGCGTTGAAGGGGACAGACCAGGCTACACCTTC. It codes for CSVEGDRPGYTF.

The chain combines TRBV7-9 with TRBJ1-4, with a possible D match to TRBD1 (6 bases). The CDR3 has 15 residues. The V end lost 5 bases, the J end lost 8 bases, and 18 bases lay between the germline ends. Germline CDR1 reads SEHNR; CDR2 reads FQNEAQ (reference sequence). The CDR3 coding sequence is TGTGCCAGCAGCCCGAGTGGGGCAGGGGAAGAAAAACTGTTTTTT. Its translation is CASSPSGAGEEKLFF.

CDR3 coding DNA: TGTGCCAGCAGTTTAGTGGGATCCGGGACAGGGACCTACGAGCAGTACTTC. Encoded protein: CASSLVGSGTGTYEQYF. This sequence joins TRBV28 and TRBJ2-7; TRBD1 matches 9 bases. CDR3 length equals 17 residues. The trim removed 2 bases at V and 2 bases at J, leaving 10 bases unmatched. The V gene's germline CDR1 is MDHEN and CDR2 SYDVKM.

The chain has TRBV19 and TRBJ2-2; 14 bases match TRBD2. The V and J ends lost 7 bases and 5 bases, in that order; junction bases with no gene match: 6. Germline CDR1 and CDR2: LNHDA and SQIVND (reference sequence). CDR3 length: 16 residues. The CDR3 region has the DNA TGTGCCAGTATGAGAGGACTAGCGGGAGGAACCGGGGAGCTGTTTTTT. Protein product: CASMRGLAGGTGELFF.

The chain's CDR3 is CASRGAYNSPLHF. The CDR3 coding sequence is TGTGCCTCTCGGGGGGCGTATAATTCACCCCTCCACTTT. The chain couples TRBV27 to TRBJ1-6; D may be TRBD1 (6 bases). CDR3 length equals 13 residues. Germline V gene lookup returns CDR1 MNHEY and CDR2 SMNVEV (reference sequence). V was trimmed by 11 bases and J by 4 bases, leaving 12 bases between them.

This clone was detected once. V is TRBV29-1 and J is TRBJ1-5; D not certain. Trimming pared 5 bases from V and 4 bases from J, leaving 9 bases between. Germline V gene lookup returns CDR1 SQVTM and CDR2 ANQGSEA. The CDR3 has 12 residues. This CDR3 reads CSVRYGNQPQHF. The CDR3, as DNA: TGCAGCGTTCGGTACGGGAATCAGCCCCAGCATTTT. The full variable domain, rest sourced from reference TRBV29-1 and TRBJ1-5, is SAVISQKPSRDICQRGTSLTIQCQVDSQVTMMFWYRQQPGQSLTLIATANQGSEATYESGFVIDKFPISRPNLTFSTLTVSNMSPEDSSIYLCSVRYGNQPQHFGDGTRLSIL.

CDR3 region: CASSFGQGSGYTF. CDR3 bases: TGCGCCAGCAGCTTTGGACAGGGAAGTGGCTACACCTTC. V is TRBV5-1 and J is TRBJ1-2, with TRBD1 identical over 8 bases. The germline V gene has CDR1 SGHRS and CDR2 YFSETQ. With 2 bases clipped from V and 7 bases from J, the junction kept 4 bases outside the gene matches. CDR3 length: 13 residues.

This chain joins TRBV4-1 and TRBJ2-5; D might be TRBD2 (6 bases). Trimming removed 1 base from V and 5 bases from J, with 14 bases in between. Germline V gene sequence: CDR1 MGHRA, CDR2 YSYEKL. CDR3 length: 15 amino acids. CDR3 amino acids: CASSQGLRGVETQYF. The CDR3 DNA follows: TGCGCCAGCAGCCAAGGACTGCGGGGTGTGGAGACCCAGTACTTC.

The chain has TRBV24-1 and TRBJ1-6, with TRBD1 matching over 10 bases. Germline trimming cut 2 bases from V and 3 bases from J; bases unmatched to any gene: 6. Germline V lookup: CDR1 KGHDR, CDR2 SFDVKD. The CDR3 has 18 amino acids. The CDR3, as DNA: TGTGCCACCAGTGATTCACGGACAGGGGGATTCTATAATTCACCCCTCCACTTT. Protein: CATSDSRTGGFYNSPLHF.

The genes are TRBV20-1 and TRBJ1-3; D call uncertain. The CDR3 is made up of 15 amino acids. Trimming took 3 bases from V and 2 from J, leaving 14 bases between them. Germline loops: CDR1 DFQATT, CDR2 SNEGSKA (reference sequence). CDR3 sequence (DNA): TGCAGTGCTAGTACCGCAATGGGAACTGGAAACACCATATATTTT. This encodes CSASTAMGTGNTIYF.